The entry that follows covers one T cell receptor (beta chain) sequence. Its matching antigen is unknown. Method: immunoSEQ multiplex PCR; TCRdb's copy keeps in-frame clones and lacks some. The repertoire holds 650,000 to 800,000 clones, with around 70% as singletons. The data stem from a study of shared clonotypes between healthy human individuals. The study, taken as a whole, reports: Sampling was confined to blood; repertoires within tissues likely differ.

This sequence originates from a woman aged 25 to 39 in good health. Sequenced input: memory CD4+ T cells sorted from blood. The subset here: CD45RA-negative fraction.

CDR3 bases: TGTGCCAGCAGTTACGCCCGGGGCACATACACTGAAGCTTTCTTT. It is translated as CASSYARGTYTEAFF. The rearrangement uses TRBV6-5 and TRBJ1-1; D possibly corresponds to TRBD1 (5 bases). CDR3 length equals 15 residues. The V end was cut by 2 bases, the J end by 3 bases, with 13 bases between. Germline V gene lookup returns CDR1 MNHEY and CDR2 SVGAGI.